This TCR beta chain was profiled in a study of blood T cell repertoires in COVID-19. About the research overall: Acute and convalescent COVID-19 samples came from the United States, Italy and Spain. The cDNA or gDNA used as material had been derived from T cells, B-cell-depleted T cells, or PBMCs.

Original methodology: Estimates of nucleated cell counts were drawn from the amplification of reference gene primers. Data came from immunoSEQ multiplex PCR; TCRdb stores just in-frame clones and leaves some out. V, J and clone size reflect that table, while D and trimming were determined from the DNA. The table includes 200,000 to 300,000 clones, around 90% detected once. Germline assignment: CDR1 SGHTA and CDR2 FQGNSA. V was shortened by 5 bases and J by 3 bases, with 8 bases between the two germline ends. The CDR3 contains 12 residues. Concerning this clone itself: The same CDR3 can be traced to other DNA sequences in this sample.

This sequence originates from a man in his 60s who had recovered from COVID-19. The chain is built from TRBV7-2 and TRBJ2-7; maybe TRBD1 (6 bases). Sequenced input: peripheral blood. The CDR3 coding sequence is TGTGCCAGCAGCCCGACAGGCTACGAGCAGTACTTC. Protein: CASSPTGYEQYF.